The 16 T cell receptor beta chains listed next were all sequenced from one sample in a study of blood T cell repertoires in COVID-19. Sequencing used immunoSEQ multiplex PCR; TCRdb keeps in-frame clones, though not all of them. The sample contains some 110,000 clones, about 64% of which appear only once. The sequencing sample was made of peripheral blood. Source of these receptors: a human donor with acute or convalescent COVID-19. The donor label of this sample is uncertain.

The chain is built from TRBV2 and TRBJ2-3, with D perhaps matching TRBD2 (6 bases). Deletions cut 4 bases from V and 0 bases from J, with 11 bases between. CDR3 size: 15 residues. Germline V gene data show CDR1 as SNHLY and CDR2 as FYNNEI. CDR3 sequence: CASSGAGSSTDTQYF. CDR3 sequence (DNA): TGTGCCAGCAGTGGGGCGGGGTCTAGCACAGATACGCAGTATTTT.

This chain connects TRBV25-1 to TRBJ1-1; TRBD1 aligns across 10 bases. V shed 4 bases, J shed 4 bases, and the junction held 6 bases outside the gene matches. Germline loops: CDR1 MGHDK, CDR2 SYGVNS. The CDR3 is made up of 15 amino acids. CDR3 in amino acids: CASSGQGARGTEAFF. DNA of the CDR3: TGTGCCAGCAGTGGACAGGGGGCGCGCGGCACTGAAGCTTTCTTT.

V usage is TRBV6-6 and J usage is TRBJ2-7; maybe TRBD2 (7 bases). The CDR3 totals 14 residues. V lost 2 bases and J lost 4, with 12 bases in between. Germline loops: CDR1 MNHNY, CDR2 SVGAGI (reference sequence). The CDR3 nucleotides are TGTGCCAGCAGTTACAGAGGGGGAGGGTACGAGCAGTACTTC. Amino acid sequence: CASSYRGGGYEQYF.

The J gene is TRBJ2-5, the V gene TRBV3-1 (or the pseudogene TRBV3-2), with 9 bases lining up with TRBD1. The length of the CDR3 is 15 residues. Per germline, CDR1 LGHDT and CDR2 YNNKEL (reference sequence). The V and J ends lost 3 bases and 1 base, in that order; junction bases with no gene match: 3. The CDR3 loop is CASSQGQGPQETQYF. The CDR3 DNA reads TGTGCCAGCAGCCAGGGACAGGGACCCCAAGAGACCCAGTACTTC.

This clone was detected a few times. The V call is TRBV19, the J call TRBJ2-3; D unresolved. In germline, CDR1 is LNHDA, CDR2 SQIVND (reference sequence). The V gene lost 3 bases and the J gene lost 3 bases, with 13 bases spanning the gap. The CDR3 spans 15 residues. Here the CDR3 reads CASSIVGAQTDTQYF. DNA for the CDR3: TGTGCCAGTAGTATCGTAGGAGCCCAGACAGATACGCAGTATTTT.

The V gene is TRBV5-1, the J gene TRBJ1-3, with TRBD1 matching over 7 bases. V shed 4 bases and J 4 bases; nucleotides not matched to a gene: 5. The V gene's germline CDR1 is SGHRS and CDR2 YFSETQ. The length of the CDR3 is 14 residues. CDR3 DNA: TGCGCCAGCAGCCTACAGACAGGGGGAAACACCATATATTTT. It yields the protein CASSLQTGGNTIYF.

This chain links TRBV7-9 with TRBJ1-1; tentative D call: TRBD1 (6 bases). The CDR3 runs to 15 residues. Per germline, CDR1 SEHNR and CDR2 FQNEAQ (reference sequence). V was trimmed by 1 base and J by 4 bases, leaving 13 bases between them. CDR3 nucleotide sequence: TGTGCCAGCAGCTTAGGGTCGGGGGGCGTCACTGAAGCTTTCTTT. It translates to CASSLGSGGVTEAFF.

This rearrangement joins TRBV15 to TRBJ1-1; a possible D gene is TRBD1 (6 bases). The germline gives CDR1 LNHNV, CDR2 YYDKDF (reference sequence). Trimming left V 0 bases short and J 4 bases short, with 15 bases between. The CDR3 loop spans 16 amino acids. The chain's CDR3 is CATSRDLRGAGTEAFF. The CDR3 region has the DNA TGTGCCACCAGCAGAGATCTTCGGGGGGCGGGCACTGAAGCTTTCTTT.

In this sample, this clone turned up a few times. V usage is TRBV5-6 and J usage is TRBJ1-1; D possibly corresponds to TRBD1 (6 bases). The V gene lost 1 base and the J gene lost 0 bases, with 13 bases spanning the gap. The CDR3 extends over 16 amino acids. The V gene's germline CDR1 is SGHDT and CDR2 YYEEEE. CDR3 sequence: CASSLSTGRMNTEAFF. The CDR3 DNA is TGTGCCAGCAGCTTGAGCACAGGGAGAATGAACACTGAAGCTTTCTTT.

This rearrangement joins TRBV9 to TRBJ2-7; a possible D gene is TRBD2 (6 bases). The CDR3 loop spans 13 amino acids. V was trimmed by 0 bases and J by 2 bases, leaving 6 bases between them. The germline V gene has CDR1 SGDLS and CDR2 YYNGEE. The CDR3 bases are TGTGCCAGCAGCGTAGCGGGGGCCTACGAGCAGTACTTC. This sequence encodes CASSVAGAYEQYF.

There are a few counts of this clone. V and J are TRBV28 and TRBJ2-7; D is unresolved. V was shortened by 6 bases and J by 1 base, with 4 bases between the two germline ends. The CDR3 consists of 11 residues. Germline-derived CDR1 and CDR2 are MDHEN and SYDVKM. The CDR3 nucleotides are TGTGCCAGCAGAACATCCTACGAGCAGTACTTC. Protein sequence: CASRTSYEQYF.

The gene calls are TRBV2 and TRBJ1-6; D remains ambiguous. The CDR3 totals 15 residues. V gave up 7 bases and J gave up 0 bases, with 10 bases separating them. From germline, CDR1 is SNHLY and CDR2 FYNNEI. The CDR3: CASTRPSSYNSPLHF. Written as DNA, the CDR3 is TGTGCCAGCACTAGACCGAGCTCCTATAATTCACCCCTCCACTTT.

This clone has only a few counts. V gene TRBV7-9 combines with J gene TRBJ2-7; 11 nucleotides align to TRBD1. V lost 4 bases to trimming and J lost 7 bases; unmatched junction nucleotides: 6. The germline V gene encodes CDR1 SEHNR and CDR2 FQNEAQ (reference sequence). CDR3 length equals 14 residues. The CDR3 coding sequence is TGTGCCAGCAGCTCGGACAGGGGGCTAAGGGAGCAGTACTTC. Its protein is CASSSDRGLREQYF.

The table lists this clone with a few counts. The V call is TRBV13, the J call TRBJ2-1; tentatively, D is TRBD2 (6 bases). Germline CDR1 PRHDT, CDR2 FYEKMQ (reference sequence). The CDR3 contains 13 residues. Trimming shortened V by 5 bases and J by 6 bases, and 11 bases separated the two germline ends. The CDR3 DNA reads as TGTGCCAGCAGCCCGCGGGATCTCAATGAGCAGTTCTTC. Its protein is CASSPRDLNEQFF.

This clone was seen only a few times. V gene TRBV7-8 combines with J gene TRBJ2-2; D gene unclear. CDR3 size: 13 residues. The V gene lost 3 bases and the J gene lost 7 bases, with 9 bases spanning the gap. Germline V gives CDR1 SGHVS, CDR2 FQNEAQ. CDR3 bases: TGTGCCAGCAGCTTGAAGACTGTCGGGGAGCTGTTTTTT. Residues: CASSLKTVGELFF.

This clone has only a few counts. The chain carries TRBV7-8 and TRBJ1-6, with unresolved D. CDR1 is SGHVS, CDR2 FQNEAQ, per germline. The CDR3 covers 15 residues. V lost 1 base, J lost 4 bases, and 8 bases lay in between. The CDR3 nucleotides read TGTGCCAGCAGCTTAGTAGGGAGTTATAATTCACCCCTCCACTTT. This sequence encodes CASSLVGSYNSPLHF.